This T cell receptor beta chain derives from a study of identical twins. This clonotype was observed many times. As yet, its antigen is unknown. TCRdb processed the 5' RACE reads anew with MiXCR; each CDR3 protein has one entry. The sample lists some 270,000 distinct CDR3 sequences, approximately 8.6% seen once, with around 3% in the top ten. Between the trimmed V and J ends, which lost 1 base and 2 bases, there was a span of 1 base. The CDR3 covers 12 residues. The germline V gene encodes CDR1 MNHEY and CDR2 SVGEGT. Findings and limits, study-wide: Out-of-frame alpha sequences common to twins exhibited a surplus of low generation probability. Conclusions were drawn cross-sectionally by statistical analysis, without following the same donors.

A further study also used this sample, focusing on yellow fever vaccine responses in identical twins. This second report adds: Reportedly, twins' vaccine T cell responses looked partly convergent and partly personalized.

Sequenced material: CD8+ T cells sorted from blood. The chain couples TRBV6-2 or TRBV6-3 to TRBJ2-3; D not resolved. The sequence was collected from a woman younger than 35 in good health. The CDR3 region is CASSYFTDTQYF. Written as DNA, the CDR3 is TGTGCCAGCAGTTACTTCACAGATACGCAGTATTTT.